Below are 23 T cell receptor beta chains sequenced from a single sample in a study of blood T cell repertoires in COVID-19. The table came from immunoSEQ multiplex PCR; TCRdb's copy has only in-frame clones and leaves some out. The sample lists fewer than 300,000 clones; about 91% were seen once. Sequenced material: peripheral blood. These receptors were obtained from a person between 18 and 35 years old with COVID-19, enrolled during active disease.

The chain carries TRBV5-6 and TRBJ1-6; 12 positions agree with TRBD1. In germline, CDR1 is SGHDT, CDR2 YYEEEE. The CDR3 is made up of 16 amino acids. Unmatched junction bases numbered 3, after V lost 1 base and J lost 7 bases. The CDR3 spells CASSLWGQGANSPLHF. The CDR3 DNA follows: TGTGCCAGCAGCTTGTGGGGACAGGGGGCGAATTCACCCCTCCACTTT.

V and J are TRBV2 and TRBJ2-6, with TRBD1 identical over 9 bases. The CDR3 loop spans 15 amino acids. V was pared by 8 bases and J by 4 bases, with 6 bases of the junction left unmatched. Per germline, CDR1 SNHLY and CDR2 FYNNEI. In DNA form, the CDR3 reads TGTGCCAGCGGGGGACAGGGTACAGGGGCCAACGTCCTGACTTTC. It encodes CASGGQGTGANVLTF.

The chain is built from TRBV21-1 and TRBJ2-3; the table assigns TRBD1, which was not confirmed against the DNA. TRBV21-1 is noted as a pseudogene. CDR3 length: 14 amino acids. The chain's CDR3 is CASSKDGPSDTQYF. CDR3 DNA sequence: TGTGCCAGCAGCAAAGATGGGCCCTCAGATACGCAGTATTTT.

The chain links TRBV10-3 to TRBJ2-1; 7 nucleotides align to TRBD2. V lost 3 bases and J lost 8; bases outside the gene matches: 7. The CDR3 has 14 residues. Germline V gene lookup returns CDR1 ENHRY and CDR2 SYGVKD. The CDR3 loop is CAISDRGRVDEQFF. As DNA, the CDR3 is TGTGCCATCAGTGATCGCGGGAGAGTCGATGAGCAGTTCTTC.

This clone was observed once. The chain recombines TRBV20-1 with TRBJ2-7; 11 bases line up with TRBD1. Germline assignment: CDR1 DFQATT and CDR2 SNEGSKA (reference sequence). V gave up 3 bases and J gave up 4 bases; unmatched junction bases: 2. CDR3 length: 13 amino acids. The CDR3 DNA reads TGCAGTGCTAGTGGACAGGGGGCTTACGAGCAGTACTTC. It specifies CSASGQGAYEQYF.

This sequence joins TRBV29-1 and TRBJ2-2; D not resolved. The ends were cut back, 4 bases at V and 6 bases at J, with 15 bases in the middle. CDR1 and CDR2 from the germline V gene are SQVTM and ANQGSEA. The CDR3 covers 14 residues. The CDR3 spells CSVVEPSRSGELFF. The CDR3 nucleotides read TGCAGCGTTGTTGAGCCTTCTAGGTCCGGGGAGCTGTTTTTT.

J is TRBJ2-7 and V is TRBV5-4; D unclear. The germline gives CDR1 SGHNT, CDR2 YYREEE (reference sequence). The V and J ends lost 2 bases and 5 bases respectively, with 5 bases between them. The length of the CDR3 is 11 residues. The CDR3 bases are TGTGCCAGCAGCTTCCAGGACGAGCAGTACTTC. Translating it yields CASSFQDEQYF.

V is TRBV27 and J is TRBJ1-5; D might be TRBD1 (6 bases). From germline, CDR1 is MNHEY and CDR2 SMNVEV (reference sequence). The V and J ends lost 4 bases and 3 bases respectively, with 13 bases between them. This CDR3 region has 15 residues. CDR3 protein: CASSSGTTINQPQHF. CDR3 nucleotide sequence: TGTGCCAGCAGTTCCGGGACAACCATCAATCAGCCCCAGCATTTT.

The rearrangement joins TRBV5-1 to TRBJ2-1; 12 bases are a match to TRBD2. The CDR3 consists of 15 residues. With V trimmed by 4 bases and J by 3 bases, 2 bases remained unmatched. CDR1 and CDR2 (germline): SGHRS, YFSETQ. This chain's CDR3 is CASSATSGGYNEQFF. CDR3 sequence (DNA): TGCGCCAGCAGCGCGACTAGCGGGGGCTACAATGAGCAGTTCTTC.

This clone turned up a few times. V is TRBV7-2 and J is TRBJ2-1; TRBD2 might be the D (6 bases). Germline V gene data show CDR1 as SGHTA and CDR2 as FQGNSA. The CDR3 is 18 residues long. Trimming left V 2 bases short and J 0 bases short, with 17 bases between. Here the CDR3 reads CASSLKVRGKSSYNEQFF. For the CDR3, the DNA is TGTGCCAGCAGCTTAAAGGTGCGCGGGAAGAGCTCCTACAATGAGCAGTTCTTC. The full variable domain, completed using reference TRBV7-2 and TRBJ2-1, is GAGVSQSPSNKVTEKGKDVELRCDPISGHTALYWYRQSLGQGLEFLIYFQGNSAPDKSGLPSDRFSAERTGGSVSTLTIQRTQQEDSAVYLCASSLKVRGKSSYNEQFFGPGTRLTVL.

The CDR3 loop reads CASSQERGWALYTEAFF. Here the CDR3 DNA reads TGCGCCAGCAGCCAAGAAAGGGGATGGGCTTTGTACACTGAAGCTTTCTTT. This chain connects TRBV4-1 to TRBJ1-1, with a tentative D call TRBD1 (5 bases). In germline, CDR1 is MGHRA, CDR2 YSYEKL. The CDR3 has 17 amino acids. V lost 0 bases to trimming and J lost 3 bases, with 17 bases between them.

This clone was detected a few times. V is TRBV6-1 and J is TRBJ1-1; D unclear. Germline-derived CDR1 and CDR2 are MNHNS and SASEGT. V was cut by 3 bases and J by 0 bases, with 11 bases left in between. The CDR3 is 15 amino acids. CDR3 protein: CASSDLRPVNTEAFF. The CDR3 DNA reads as TGTGCCAGCAGTGATCTACGCCCGGTGAACACTGAAGCTTTCTTT.

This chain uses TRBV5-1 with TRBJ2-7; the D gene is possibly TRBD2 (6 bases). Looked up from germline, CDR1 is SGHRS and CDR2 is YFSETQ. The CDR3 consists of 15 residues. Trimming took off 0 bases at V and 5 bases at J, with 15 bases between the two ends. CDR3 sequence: CASSLAGLETDEQYF. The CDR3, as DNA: TGCGCCAGCAGCTTGGCGGGACTCGAGACTGACGAGCAGTACTTC.

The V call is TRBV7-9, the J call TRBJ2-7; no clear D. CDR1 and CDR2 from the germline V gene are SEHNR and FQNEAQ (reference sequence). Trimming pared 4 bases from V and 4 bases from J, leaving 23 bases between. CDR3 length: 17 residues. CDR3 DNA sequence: TGTGCCAGCAGCTCCCTAGGAACTCCTCCCCACTTTTACGAGCAGTACTTC. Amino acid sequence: CASSSLGTPPHFYEQYF.

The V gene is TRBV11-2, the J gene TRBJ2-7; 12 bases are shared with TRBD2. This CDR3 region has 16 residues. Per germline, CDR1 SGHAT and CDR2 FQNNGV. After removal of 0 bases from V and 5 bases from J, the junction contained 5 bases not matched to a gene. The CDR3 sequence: CASSLDWTSGTNEQYF. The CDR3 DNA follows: TGTGCCAGCAGCTTAGATTGGACTAGCGGGACCAACGAGCAGTACTTC.

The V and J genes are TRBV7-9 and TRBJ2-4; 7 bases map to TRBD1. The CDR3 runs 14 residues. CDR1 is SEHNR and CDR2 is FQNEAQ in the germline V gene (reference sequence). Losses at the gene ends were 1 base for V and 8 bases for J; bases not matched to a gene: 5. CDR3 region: CASSLEGGWDIQYF. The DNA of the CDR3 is TGTGCCAGCAGCTTAGAAGGGGGCTGGGACATTCAGTACTTC.

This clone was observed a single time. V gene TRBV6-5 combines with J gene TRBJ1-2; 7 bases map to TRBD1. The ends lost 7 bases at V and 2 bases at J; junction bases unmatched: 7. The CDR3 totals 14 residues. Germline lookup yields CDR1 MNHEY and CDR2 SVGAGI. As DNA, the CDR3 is TGTGCCAGCACCAGAACAGGGGTCAACTATGGCTACACCTTC. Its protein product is CASTRTGVNYGYTF.

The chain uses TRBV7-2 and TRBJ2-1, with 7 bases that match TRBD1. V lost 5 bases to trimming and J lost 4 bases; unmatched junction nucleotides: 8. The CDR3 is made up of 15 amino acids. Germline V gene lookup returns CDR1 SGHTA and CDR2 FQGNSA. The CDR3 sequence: CASSPPGQLYNEQFF. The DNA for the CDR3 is TGTGCCAGCAGCCCTCCGGGACAGCTTTACAATGAGCAGTTCTTC.

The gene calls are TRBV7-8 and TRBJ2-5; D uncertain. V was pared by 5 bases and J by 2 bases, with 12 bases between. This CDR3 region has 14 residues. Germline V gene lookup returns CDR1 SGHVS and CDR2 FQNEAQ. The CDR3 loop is CASSRGRVQETQYF. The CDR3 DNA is TGTGCCAGCAGCCGAGGACGGGTACAAGAGACCCAGTACTTC. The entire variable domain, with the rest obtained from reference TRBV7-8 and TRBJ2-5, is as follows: GAGVSQSPRYKVAKRGQDVALRCDPISGHVSLFWYQQALGQGPEFLTYFQNEAQLDKSGLPSDRFFAERPEGSVSTLKIQRTQQEDSAVYLCASSRGRVQETQYFGPGTRLLVL.

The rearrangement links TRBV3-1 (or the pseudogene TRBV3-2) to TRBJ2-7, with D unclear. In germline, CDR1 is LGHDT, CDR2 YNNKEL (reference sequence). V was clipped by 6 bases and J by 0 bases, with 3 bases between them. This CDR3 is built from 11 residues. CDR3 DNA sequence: TGTGCCAGCAGTAGCTCCTACGAGCAGTACTTC. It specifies CASSSSYEQYF.

The CDR3 is CASSLENRGLDTQYF. The CDR3 DNA follows: TGTGCCAGCAGTTTAGAGAACAGGGGGCTAGATACGCAGTATTTT. The chain recombines TRBV28 with TRBJ2-3; TRBD1 matches 9 bases. After removal of 2 bases from V and 5 bases from J, the junction contained 5 bases not matched to a gene. The CDR3 runs to 15 residues. The germline gives CDR1 MDHEN, CDR2 SYDVKM.

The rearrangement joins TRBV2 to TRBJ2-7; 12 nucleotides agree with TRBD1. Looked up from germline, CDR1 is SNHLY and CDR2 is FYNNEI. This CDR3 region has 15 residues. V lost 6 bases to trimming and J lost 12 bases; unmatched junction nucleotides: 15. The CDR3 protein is CASREYPGQGAVGYF. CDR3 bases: TGTGCCAGCAGGGAATATCCGGGACAGGGGGCGGTTGGGTACTTC.

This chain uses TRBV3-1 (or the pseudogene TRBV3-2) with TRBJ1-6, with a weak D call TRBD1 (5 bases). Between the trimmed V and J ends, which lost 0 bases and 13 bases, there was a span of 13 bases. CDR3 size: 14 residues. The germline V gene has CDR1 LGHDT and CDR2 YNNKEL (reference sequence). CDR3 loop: CASSQDRTSSPLHF. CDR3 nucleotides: TGTGCCAGCAGCCAAGATCGGACATCATCCCCCCTCCACTTT.